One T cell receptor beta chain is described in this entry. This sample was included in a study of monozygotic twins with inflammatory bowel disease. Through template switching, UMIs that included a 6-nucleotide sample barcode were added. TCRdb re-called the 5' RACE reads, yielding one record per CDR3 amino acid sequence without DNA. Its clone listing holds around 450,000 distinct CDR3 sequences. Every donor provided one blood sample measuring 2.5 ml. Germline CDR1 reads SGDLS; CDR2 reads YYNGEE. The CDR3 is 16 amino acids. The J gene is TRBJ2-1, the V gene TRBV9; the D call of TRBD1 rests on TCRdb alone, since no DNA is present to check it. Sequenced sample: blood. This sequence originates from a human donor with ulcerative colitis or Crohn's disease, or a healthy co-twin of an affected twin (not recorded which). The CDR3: CASSVRGGGAQNEQFF.